Presented here are 13 T cell receptor beta chains from one specimen sequenced in a study of vaccination and CD4 T cells after COVID-19. Treatment in this sample: roughly nine-day PBMC culture with coronavirus spike peptide pools or control peptides (ViraFEST assay). Antigens of these TCRs are unknown. The Oncomine TCR Beta short-read assay was applied to DNA of cultured CD4+ T cells. MiXCR was run by TCRdb on the PCR reads, yielding one entry per CDR3 protein. The sample has about 3,800 distinct CDR3 sequences; approximately 16% are singletons. Material: CD4+ T cells from blood, cultured in vitro. All receptors come from a human donor who had recovered from COVID-19.

The table lists this clonotype with a few counts. The chain has TRBV7-9 and TRBJ2-5; TRBD2 aligns across 9 bases. The CDR3 loop spans 17 amino acids. V lost 0 bases and J lost 0; bases outside the gene matches: 5. From germline, CDR1 is SEHNR and CDR2 FQNEAQ (reference sequence). The CDR3 is CASSLASGGLYQETQYF. In nucleotides, the CDR3 is TGTGCCAGCAGCTTAGCTAGCGGGGGTCTGTACCAAGAGACCCAGTACTTC.

CDR3 sequence reads: CASRHRDLAKNIQYF. The DNA for the CDR3 is TGTGCCAGCAGGCACAGGGATCTAGCCAAAAACATTCAGTACTTC. The chain is built from TRBV12-3 or TRBV12-4 and TRBJ2-4; maybe TRBD1 (6 bases). Trimming removed 6 bases from V and 0 bases from J, with 12 bases in between. The CDR3 runs to 15 residues.

Only a few counts were recorded for this clonotype. The chain combines TRBV14 with TRBJ1-2, with D uncertain. The V gene's germline CDR1 is SGHDN and CDR2 FVKESK. The CDR3 sequence is 16 residues long. The germline V and J ends were trimmed by 0 bases and 8 bases, with 19 bases remaining between them. The CDR3 loop is CASSQDIIGGMEGYTF. The CDR3 DNA is TGTGCCAGCAGCCAAGATATAATAGGAGGGATGGAGGGCTACACCTTC.

This chain joins TRBV29-1 and TRBJ2-7; either TRBD1 or TRBD2 may fit D (6 bases each). This CDR3 has 13 amino acids. Trimming cost V 4 bases and J 0 bases, with 10 bases left between them. The germline V gene encodes CDR1 SQVTM and CDR2 ANQGSEA. DNA for the CDR3: TGCAGCGTTGCGGGGGCAATCTCCTACGAGCAGTACTTC. This codes for CSVAGAISYEQYF.

This clonotype was recorded once. V is TRBV5-1 and J is TRBJ1-1; tentatively, D is TRBD1 (5 bases). Deletions cut 0 bases from V and 0 bases from J, with 9 bases between. Germline assignment: CDR1 SGHRS and CDR2 YFSETQ. There are 15 residues in the CDR3. The CDR3 DNA reads as TGCGCCAGCAGCTTGGTCCGAGGGGTGAACACTGAAGCTTTCTTT. It is translated as CASSLVRGVNTEAFF.

A note on this clonotype: Here the CDR3 omits its conserved ending phenylalanine or tryptophan, so a read error is the likely source. The rearrangement uses TRBV30 and TRBJ1-5, with D possibly TRBD1 on 5 matching bases. From germline, CDR1 is GTSNPN and CDR2 SVGIG (reference sequence). CDR3 length equals 14 residues. V was trimmed by 5 bases and J by 0 bases, leaving 11 bases between them. CDR3 coding DNA: TGTGCCTGGGGCGACAGTAATAGCAATCAGCCCCAGCATTGT. It is translated as CAWGDSNSNQPQHC.

This clonotype was seen a handful of times. The chain uses TRBV2 and TRBJ1-2; 8 bases align to TRBD1. The CDR3 runs 15 residues. Germline V lookup: CDR1 SNHLY, CDR2 FYNNEI. Unmatched junction bases numbered 9, after V lost 5 bases and J lost 4 bases. The CDR3 coding sequence is TGTGCCAGCAGTCCCTCGACAGGGGCTCGCTATGGCTACACCTTC. Protein: CASSPSTGARYGYTF.

This clonotype has only a few counts. V gene TRBV19 combines with J gene TRBJ1-2; unclear D gene. Germline-derived CDR1 and CDR2 are LNHDA and SQIVND (reference sequence). The ends were cut back, 4 bases at V and 2 bases at J, with 2 bases in the middle. The CDR3 runs to 11 residues. In nucleotides, the CDR3 is TGTGCCAGTAGTAACAACTATGGCTACACCTTC. Its translation: CASSNNYGYTF.

The rearrangement joins TRBV15 to TRBJ1-2, with TRBD1 matching over 8 bases. J lost 5 bases, V lost 5 bases, and 10 bases had no gene match. The germline V gene has CDR1 LNHNV and CDR2 YYDKDF (reference sequence). The CDR3 runs to 15 residues. The CDR3: CATSERQGNPYGYTF. Written as DNA, the CDR3 is TGTGCCACCAGCGAGCGACAGGGGAACCCGTATGGCTACACCTTC.

This clonotype was seen more than once but under ten times. This CDR3 reads CASSTSELNSPLHF. The CDR3 nucleotides read TGTGCCAGCAGTACGTCCGAGCTTAATTCACCCCTCCACTTT. The rearrangement joins TRBV6-1 to TRBJ1-6; D unresolved. The CDR3 contains 14 residues. From germline, CDR1 is MNHNS and CDR2 SASEGT. V was clipped by 5 bases and J by 6 bases, with 11 bases between them.

This clonotype was seen a few times. This chain connects TRBV20-1 to TRBJ1-5, with 9 positions matching TRBD1. Unmatched junction bases numbered 14, after V lost 1 base and J lost 13 bases. The CDR3 extends over 15 amino acids. CDR1 is DFQATT and CDR2 is SNEGSKA in the germline V gene (reference sequence). The CDR3 DNA reads TGCAGTGCTAGAGGTTCGGGGACAGGGAACATCCGTCAGCATTTT. This translates into CSARGSGTGNIRQHF.

This clonotype rates as medium-sized. The CDR3 nucleotides read TGTGCCAGCAGCGCCTACAGGGAGACCCAGTACTTC. Its protein product is CASSAYRETQYF. The chain joins TRBV7-9 to TRBJ2-5, with a possible D match to TRBD1 (5 bases). The V and J ends lost 5 bases and 5 bases respectively, with 9 bases between them. Germline lookup yields CDR1 SEHNR and CDR2 FQNEAQ (reference sequence). CDR3 size: 12 residues.

The chain joins TRBV30 to TRBJ1-2; no definite D call. The germline V gene encodes CDR1 GTSNPN and CDR2 SVGIG (reference sequence). The CDR3 runs to 14 residues. V was shortened by 6 bases and J by 5 bases, with 19 bases between the two germline ends. DNA of the CDR3: TGTGCCTGTCTCCCGTTGGGGTTCCCTTATGGCTACACCTTC. Its protein product is CACLPLGFPYGYTF.